A selection of T cell receptor beta chains follows, all from one sample in a study of response to subunit inactivated influenza vaccine. Via MiXCR, TCRdb re-called the RT-PCR reads, giving one row per CDR3 protein. The data contain more than 150,000 distinct CDR3 sequences, 7.5% to 10% of them singletons. This material consisted of non-naive T cells sorted from PBMCs, taken on the day of vaccination. All receptors come from a man in his fifties or sixties who received an inactivated influenza vaccine. The CDR3 runs from the conserved cysteine through the conserved F or W. Fields, in order: D gene, J gene, V gene, clone size, CDR3 DNA, CDR3 protein. A D gene is named only where the DNA matches it firmly. Size is omitted from some rows. Given values are once, few, many or a class for expanded clones.

TRBD2	TRBJ2-7	TRBV29-1	NA	TGCAGCGTTGAAGCTAGCGGGAGGGCCTCCTACGAGCAGTACTTC	CSVEASGRASYEQYF
TRBD2	TRBJ2-5	TRBV6-2/TRBV6-3	many	TGTGCCAGCAGTCCCGGACTAGCGGACCAAGAGACCCAGTACTTC	CASSPGLADQETQYF
NA	TRBJ1-6	TRBV25-1	few	TGTGCCAGCAGTGTTAGGGGACGGTCACCCCTCCACTTT	CASSVRGRSPLHF
NA	TRBJ1-5	TRBV27	many	TGTGCCAGCAGTCCGTACAATCAGCCCCAGCATTTT	CASSPYNQPQHF
TRBD1	TRBJ1-2	TRBV4-2	NA	TGTGCCAGCAGCCAAGCCCCCGGGACAGGGCCCTATGGCTACACCTTC	CASSQAPGTGPYGYTF
TRBD2	TRBJ2-7	TRBV9	NA	TGTGCCAGCAGCGGGGGACTAGCGGACTACGAGCAGTACTTC	CASSGGLADYEQYF
NA	TRBJ2-7	TRBV28	few	TGTGCCAGCAGTCTGCGACGCGAGCAGTACTTC	CASSLRREQYF
NA	TRBJ1-1	TRBV7-2	NA	TGTGCCAGCAGCTTAGCGGGGACGAAAACTGAAGCTTTCTTT	CASSLAGTKTEAFF
TRBD1	TRBJ1-5	TRBV6-2/TRBV6-3	few	TGTGCCAGCAGTTACCTCCGCAGGGGGCCGATCAAGAGCAATCAGCCCCAGCATTTT	CASSYLRRGPIKSNQPQHF
NA	TRBJ1-3	TRBV7-2	many	TGTGCCAGCAGCTTAATGTCTTCTTCCTCTGGAAACACCATATATTTT	CASSLMSSSSGNTIYF
NA	TRBJ1-4	TRBV14	NA	TGTGCCAGCAGCCGATGGATCGGACGGCTGAATGAAAAACTGTTTTTT	CASSRWIGRLNEKLFF
NA	TRBJ1-2	TRBV30	NA	TGTGCCTGGAGGTACCTAAACTATGGCTACACCTTC	CAWRYLNYGYTF
NA	TRBJ2-1	TRBV5-6	many	TGTGCCAGCAGCTTTCCGAGCTCCTACAATGAGCAGTTCTTC	CASSFPSSYNEQFF
NA	TRBJ1-2	TRBV6-2/TRBV6-3	NA	TGTGCCAGCAGTTTAATAGGACAGCTCCGGGACTATGGCTACACCTTC	CASSLIGQLRDYGYTF
NA	TRBJ1-1	TRBV5-1	few	TGCGCCAGCAGCTTACAGGACTTCAGCACTGAAGCTTTCTTT	CASSLQDFSTEAFF
NA	TRBJ2-4	TRBV5-6	few	TGTGCCAGCAGCTTGGGGGACCCAAAATCGGTTCAGTACTTC	CASSLGDPKSVQYF
NA	TRBJ2-1	TRBV20-1	NA	TGCAGTGCCTCCGGACTGAATTACAATGAGCAGTTCTTC	CSASGLNYNEQFF
TRBD1	TRBJ2-7	TRBV29-1	few	TGCAGCGGTCTGACAGGGGGCTCCGAGCAGTACTTC	CSGLTGGSEQYF
NA	TRBJ1-5	TRBV21-1	many	TGTGCCAGCAGCAAAGAAGAGGGAGAGGGGGGAAGCAATCAGCCCCAGCATTTT	CASSKEEGEGGSNQPQHF
TRBD1	TRBJ1-5	TRBV6-2/TRBV6-3	NA	TGTGCCAGCAGGGGGACAGGGGTTGGTCAGCCCCAGCAATTT	CASRGTGVGQPQQF
TRBD2	TRBJ2-1	TRBV2	many	TGTGCCAGCAAGAAGAGCGGGGGGGACTACAATGAGCAGTTCTTC	CASKKSGGDYNEQFF
TRBD1	TRBJ1-2	TRBV25-1	NA	TGTGCCAGCAGTCCGGAGACAGGGCATCAGAGGAGCTACACCTTC	CASSPETGHQRSYTF
NA	TRBJ2-5	TRBV7-9	few	TGTGCCAGCACCAAAGGAGAGGTCCAAGAGACCCAGTACTTC	CASTKGEVQETQYF
NA	TRBJ2-1	TRBV28	NA	TGTGCCAGTAAAACCATCCGCGGGGCGGCTTACAATGAGCAGTTCTTC	CASKTIRGAAYNEQFF
TRBD1	TRBJ2-5	TRBV20-1	few	TGCAGTGCTAGACCTATCCCGGGACAGGCCCAAGAGACCCAGTACTTC	CSARPIPGQAQETQYF
TRBD1	TRBJ2-7	TRBV10-3	few	TGTGCCATCAGTGACCCGGGACAGGGGAACTACGAGCAGTACTTC	CAISDPGQGNYEQYF
TRBD1	TRBJ1-2	TRBV29-1	NA	TGCAGCGTTCAGGGGGTCGTGGACTATGGCTACACCTTC	CSVQGVVDYGYTF
NA	TRBJ1-1	TRBV5-6	NA	TGTGCCAGCAGCCCGGATGGAACCACCCTGAACACTGAAGCTTTCTTT	CASSPDGTTLNTEAFF